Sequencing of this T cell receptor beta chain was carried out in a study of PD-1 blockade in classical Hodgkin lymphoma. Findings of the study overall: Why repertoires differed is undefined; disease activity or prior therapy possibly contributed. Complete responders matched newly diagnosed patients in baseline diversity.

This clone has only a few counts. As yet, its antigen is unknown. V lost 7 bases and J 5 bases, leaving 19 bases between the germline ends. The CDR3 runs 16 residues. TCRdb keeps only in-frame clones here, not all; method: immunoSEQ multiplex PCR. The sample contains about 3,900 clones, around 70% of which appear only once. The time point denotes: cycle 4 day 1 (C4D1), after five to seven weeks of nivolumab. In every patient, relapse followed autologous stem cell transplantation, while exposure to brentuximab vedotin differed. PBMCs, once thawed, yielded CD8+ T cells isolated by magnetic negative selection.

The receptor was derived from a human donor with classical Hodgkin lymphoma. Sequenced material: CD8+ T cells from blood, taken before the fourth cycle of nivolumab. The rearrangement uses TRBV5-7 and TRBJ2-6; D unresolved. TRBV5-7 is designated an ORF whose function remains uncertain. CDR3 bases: TGTGCCAGCTACACATGCGTACAAAGTCGGGCCAACGTCCTGACTTTC. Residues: CASYTCVQSRANVLTF.